The 12 T cell receptor beta chains listed next were all sequenced from one sample in a study of blood T cell repertoires in COVID-19. Sequencing used immunoSEQ multiplex PCR; TCRdb keeps in-frame clones, though not all of them. This sample has around 150,000 clones, with about 93% found just once. Sequencing used peripheral blood. The receptor set was obtained from a woman in her 50s with acute or convalescent COVID-19.

The V and J genes are TRBV11-3 and TRBJ2-2; a weak D match, TRBD2 (6 bases). With 5 bases removed from V and 5 bases from J, the gap between germline ends came to 15 bases. The germline gives CDR1 SGHNT, CDR2 YENEEA. This CDR3 contains 15 residues. CDR3 bases: TGTGCCAGCAGCGCCGGGACTGGGCCAACCGGGGAGCTGTTTTTT. As protein: CASSAGTGPTGELFF.

The chain links TRBV6-5 to TRBJ1-3, with D possibly being TRBD1 (5 bases). Germline CDR1 is MNHEY and CDR2 is SVGAGI. V dropped 7 bases and J dropped 0 bases, with 10 bases sitting between them. The CDR3 extends over 14 amino acids. CDR3 in amino acids: CASTKGSSGNTIYF. CDR3 nucleotide sequence: TGTGCCAGCACGAAGGGGTCCTCTGGAAACACCATATATTTT.

The CDR3 sequence is CASSPLIGSGRALGGEQFF. In DNA form, the CDR3 reads TGTGCCAGCAGTCCCCTTATAGGTAGCGGGAGGGCCTTGGGGGGTGAGCAGTTCTTC. The chain links TRBV28 to TRBJ2-1, with 11 nucleotides matching TRBD2. There are 19 residues in the CDR3. CDR1 and CDR2 (germline): MDHEN, SYDVKM. Unmatched junction bases numbered 21, after V lost 5 bases and J lost 9 bases. Drawing the rest from reference TRBV28 and TRBJ2-1, the complete variable domain is DVKVTQSSRYLVKRTGEKVFLECVQDMDHENMFWYRQDPGLGLRLIYFSYDVKMKEKGDIPEGYSVSREKKERFSLILESASTNQTSMYLCASSPLIGSGRALGGEQFFGPGTRLTVL.

This chain uses TRBV5-6 with TRBJ2-3; 7 bases map to TRBD1. Looked up from germline, CDR1 is SGHDT and CDR2 is YYEEEE. This CDR3 is 15 amino acids long. Trimming cost V 5 bases and J 2 bases; bases outside gene matches: 8. The CDR3 sequence is CASRPGTAYTDTQYF. CDR3 coding DNA: TGTGCCAGCAGACCCGGGACAGCTTACACAGATACGCAGTATTTT.

This chain connects TRBV30 to TRBJ2-7, with no clear D. The V gene's germline CDR1 is GTSNPN and CDR2 SVGIG (reference sequence). Trimming left V 2 bases short and J 5 bases short, with 10 bases between. This CDR3 contains 12 residues. The CDR3 here is CAWSPKANEQYF. The CDR3 DNA reads TGTGCCTGGAGTCCCAAAGCGAACGAGCAGTACTTC.

J is TRBJ1-5 and V is TRBV19; D is undetermined. Germline V gene data show CDR1 as LNHDA and CDR2 as SQIVND (reference sequence). This CDR3 has 13 residues. Trimming shortened V by 3 bases and J by 9 bases, and 12 bases separated the two germline ends. The chain's CDR3 is CASSMTPPRPQHF. DNA for the CDR3: TGTGCCAGTAGTATGACTCCCCCTCGGCCCCAGCATTTT.

This clone was seen more than once but under ten times. Written as DNA, the CDR3 is TGTGCCCGATTAGCGAACACTGAAGCTTTCTTT. This translates into CARLANTEAFF. The V call is TRBV30, the J call TRBJ1-1; no clear D. The CDR3 has 11 amino acids. The germline V gene encodes CDR1 GTSNPN and CDR2 SVGIG (reference sequence). V lost 8 bases and J lost 1, with 8 bases in between.

This clone came up a few times. The gene calls are TRBV7-8 and TRBJ2-3; tentative D call: TRBD2 (5 bases). The CDR3 spans 16 residues. V was clipped by 5 bases and J by 5 bases, with 20 bases between them. In germline, CDR1 is SGHVS, CDR2 FQNEAQ. The CDR3 nucleotides read TGTGCCAGCAGCCCTAGCCGGGGAGCCTCGGGAGATACGCAGTATTTT. Protein sequence: CASSPSRGASGDTQYF.

This clone occurred a few times. V is TRBV5-5 and J is TRBJ1-2, with TRBD1 matching over 7 bases. Germline-derived CDR1 and CDR2 are SGHKS and YYEKEE (reference sequence). The CDR3 consists of 12 residues. V was clipped by 4 bases and J by 7 bases; unmatched bases: 4. The CDR3 DNA sequence: TGTGCCAGCAGCCGTGGACAGGCTGGCTACACCTTC. Protein: CASSRGQAGYTF.

J is TRBJ1-1 and V is TRBV15; TRBD1 matches 8 bases. Germline V gene data show CDR1 as LNHNV and CDR2 as YYDKDF (reference sequence). The V segment lost 1 base and the J segment 1 base; nucleotides outside the gene matches: 2. The CDR3 runs 15 residues. CDR3 in amino acids: CATSRGGTGNTEAFF. The CDR3 DNA is TGTGCCACCAGCAGAGGAGGGACAGGGAACACTGAAGCTTTCTTT.

The V and J genes are TRBV5-6 and TRBJ2-1, with unresolved D. Trimming took off 0 bases at V and 0 bases at J, with 7 bases between the two ends. CDR3 length: 15 amino acids. Germline CDR1 reads SGHDT; CDR2 reads YYEEEE. CDR3 sequence reads: CASSLGRSSYNEQFF. The CDR3 DNA reads TGTGCCAGCAGCTTGGGGCGGAGCTCCTACAATGAGCAGTTCTTC. The whole variable domain, filled in from reference TRBV5-6 and TRBJ2-1, reads DAGVTQSPTHLIKTRGQQVTLRCSPKSGHDTVSWYQQALGQGPQFIFQYYEEEERQRGNFPDRFSGHQFPNYSSELNVNALLLGDSALYLCASSLGRSSYNEQFFGPGTRLTVL.

This clone was counted a single time. This chain uses TRBV14 with TRBJ2-1; D gene unclear. Germline values: CDR1 SGHDN, CDR2 FVKESK. V was shortened by 2 bases and J by 5 bases, with 13 bases between the two germline ends. The length of the CDR3 is 15 residues. The CDR3 DNA sequence: TGTGCCAGCAGCCAATTTATATCTAGTAACAATGAGCAGTTCTTC. Amino acids: CASSQFISSNNEQFF.